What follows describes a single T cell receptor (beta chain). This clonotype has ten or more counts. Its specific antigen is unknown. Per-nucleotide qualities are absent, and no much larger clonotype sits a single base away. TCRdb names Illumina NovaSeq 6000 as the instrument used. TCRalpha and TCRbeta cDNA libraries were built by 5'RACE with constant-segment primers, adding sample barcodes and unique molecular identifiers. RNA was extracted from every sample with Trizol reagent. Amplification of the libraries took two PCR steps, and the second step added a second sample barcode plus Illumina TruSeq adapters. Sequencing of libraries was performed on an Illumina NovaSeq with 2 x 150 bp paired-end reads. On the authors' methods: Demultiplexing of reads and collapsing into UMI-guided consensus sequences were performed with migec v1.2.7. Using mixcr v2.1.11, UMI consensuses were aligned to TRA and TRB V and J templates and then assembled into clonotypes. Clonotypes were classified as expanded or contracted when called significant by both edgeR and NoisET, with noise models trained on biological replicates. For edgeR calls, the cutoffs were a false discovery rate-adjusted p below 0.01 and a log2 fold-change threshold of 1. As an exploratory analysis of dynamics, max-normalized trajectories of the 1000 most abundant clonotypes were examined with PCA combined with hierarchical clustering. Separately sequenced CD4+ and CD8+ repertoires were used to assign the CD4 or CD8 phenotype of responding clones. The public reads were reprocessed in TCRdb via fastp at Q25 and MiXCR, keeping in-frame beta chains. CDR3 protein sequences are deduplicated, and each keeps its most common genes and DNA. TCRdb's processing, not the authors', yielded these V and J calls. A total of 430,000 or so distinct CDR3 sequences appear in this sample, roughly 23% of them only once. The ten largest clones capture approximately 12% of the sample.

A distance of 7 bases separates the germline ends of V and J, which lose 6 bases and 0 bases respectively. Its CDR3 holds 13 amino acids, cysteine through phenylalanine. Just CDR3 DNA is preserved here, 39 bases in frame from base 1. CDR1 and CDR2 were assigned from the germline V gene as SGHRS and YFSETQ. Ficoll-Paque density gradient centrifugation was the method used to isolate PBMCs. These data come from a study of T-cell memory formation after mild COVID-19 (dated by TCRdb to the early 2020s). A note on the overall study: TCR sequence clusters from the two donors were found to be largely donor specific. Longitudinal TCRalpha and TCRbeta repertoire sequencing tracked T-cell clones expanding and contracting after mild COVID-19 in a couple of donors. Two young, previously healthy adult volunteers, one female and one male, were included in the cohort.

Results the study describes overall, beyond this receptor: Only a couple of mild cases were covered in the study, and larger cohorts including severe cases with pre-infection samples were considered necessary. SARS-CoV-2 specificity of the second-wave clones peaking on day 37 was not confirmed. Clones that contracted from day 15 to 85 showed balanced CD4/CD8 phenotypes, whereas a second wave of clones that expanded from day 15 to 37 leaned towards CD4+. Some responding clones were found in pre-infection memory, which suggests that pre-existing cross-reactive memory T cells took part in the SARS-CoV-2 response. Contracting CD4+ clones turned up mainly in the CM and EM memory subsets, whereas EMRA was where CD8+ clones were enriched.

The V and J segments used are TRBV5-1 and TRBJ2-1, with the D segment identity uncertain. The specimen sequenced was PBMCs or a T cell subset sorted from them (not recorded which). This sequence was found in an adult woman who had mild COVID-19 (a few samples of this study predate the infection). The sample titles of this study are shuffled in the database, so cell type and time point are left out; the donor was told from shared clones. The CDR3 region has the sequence CASKVGSYNEQFF. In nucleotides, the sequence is TGCGCCAGCAAGGTGGGCTCCTACAATGAGCAGTTCTTC.